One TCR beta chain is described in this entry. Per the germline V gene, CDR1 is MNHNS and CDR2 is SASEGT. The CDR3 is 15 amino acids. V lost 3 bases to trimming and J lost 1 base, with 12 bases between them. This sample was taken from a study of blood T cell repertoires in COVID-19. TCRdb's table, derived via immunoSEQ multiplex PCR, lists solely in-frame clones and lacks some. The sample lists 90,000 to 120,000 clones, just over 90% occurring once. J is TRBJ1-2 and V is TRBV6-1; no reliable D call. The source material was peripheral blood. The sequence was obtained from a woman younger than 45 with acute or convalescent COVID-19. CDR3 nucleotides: TGTGCCAGCAGTGATAGTGTCGGGTTTAACTATGGCTACACCTTC. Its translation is CASSDSVGFNYGYTF.